The rows below give T cell receptor beta chains drawn from one sample of a study of response to subunit inactivated influenza vaccine. TCRdb called the RT-PCR reads again in MiXCR, with one record for every CDR3 protein. This table holds 650,000 or so distinct CDR3 sequences, approximately 15% found once. The source material was PBMCs from blood, sampled approximately 15 days before vaccination. Receptors were obtained from a man aged 50-60 years who received an inactivated influenza vaccine. Both conserved end residues are part of each CDR3. Each record gives: V gene, D gene, clone size, J gene, CDR3 DNA, CDR3 protein. D genes are given only for firm matches. Clone sizes are given selectively: once, few, many, or a class where the clone is expanded.

TRBV6-6	.	many	TRBJ1-5	TGTGCCAGCAGAGGACGGGAGAATCAGCCCCAGCATTTT	CASRGRENQPQHF
TRBV24-1	TRBD2	many	TRBJ2-1	TGTGCCACCAGTGATGGACTAGCGGGGGGGTCAAGCTCCTACAATGAGCAGTTCTTC	CATSDGLAGGSSSYNEQFF
TRBV11-2	TRBD2	many	TRBJ2-1	TGTGCCAGCAGCTTACGTTACATTAGCGGGAGGGCCGCCTACAATGAGCAGTTCTTC	CASSLRYISGRAAYNEQFF
TRBV14	.	.	TRBJ2-3	TGTGCCAGCAGAAGCGGTTTAATCCCCACAGATACGCAGTATTTT	CASRSGLIPTDTQYF
TRBV27	TRBD2	.	TRBJ2-1	TGTGCCAGCAGTTTAACAACTAGCGGGAACAATGAGCAGTTCTTC	CASSLTTSGNNEQFF
TRBV5-1	TRBD1	.	TRBJ2-5	TGCGCCAGCACTTCACATTCCGGGACAGGGGGCCAAGAGACCCAGTACTTC	CASTSHSGTGGQETQYF
TRBV29-1	.	.	TRBJ1-2	TGCAGCGTTGCTCCGCGGCTCGGGAACTATGGCTACACCTTC	CSVAPRLGNYGYTF
TRBV6-5	.	few	TRBJ1-6	TGTGCCAGCAGTTCGTATATCGCGGTTAATTCACCCCTCCACTTT	CASSSYIAVNSPLHF
TRBV5-6	.	.	TRBJ2-7	TGTGCCAGCAGCTTGGGAGGCAGGGGTTGGGAGCAGTACTTC	CASSLGGRGWEQYF
TRBV11-2	.	few	TRBJ2-7	TGTGCCAGCAGCATGGACGGCACCTACGAGCAGTACTTC	CASSMDGTYEQYF
TRBV25-1	TRBD2	few	TRBJ2-1	TGTGCCAGCAGTGAAAAACTAGCGGCTAATGAGCAGTTCTTC	CASSEKLAANEQFF
TRBV28	TRBD2	few	TRBJ2-3	TGTGCCAGCACCCCCGGGGGGACTAGCGGTACAGATACGCAGTATTTT	CASTPGGTSGTDTQYF
TRBV2	TRBD1	few	TRBJ2-5	TGTGCCAGCAGTAAGGGACAGCAAGAGACCCAGTACTTC	CASSKGQQETQYF
TRBV7-2	TRBD2	few	TRBJ2-5	TGTGCCAGCAGCGAACTAGCGGGGGGGCCAGGTGAGACCCAGTACTTC	CASSELAGGPGETQYF
TRBV9	.	.	TRBJ2-2	TGTGCCAGCGCCTACTCCCAGGACCGCACAACTCGTGGCACCGGGGAGCTGTTTTTT	CASAYSQDRTTRGTGELFF
TRBV7-8	.	few	TRBJ2-1	TGTGCCAGCCTTCACTCACTGGGCAATGAGCAGTTCTTC	CASLHSLGNEQFF
TRBV6-1	TRBD1	.	TRBJ2-3	TGTGCCAGCAGCACCACAGGGGCAGATACGCAGTATTTT	CASSTTGADTQYF
TRBV9	.	.	TRBJ2-5	TGTGCCAGCAGCCCAGGGCGGGCACTATGGGAGACCCAGTACTTC	CASSPGRALWETQYF
TRBV7-8	TRBD1	.	TRBJ1-4	TGTGCCGGCAGACCGACAGGGGGCAGAAGTGAAAAACTGTTTTTT	CAGRPTGGRSEKLFF
TRBV24-1	TRBD1	few	TRBJ2-1	TGTGCCACCAGTGCGGCCGGGACAGGTAATGAGCAGTTCTTC	CATSAAGTGNEQFF
TRBV29-1	.	many	TRBJ2-5	TGCAGCGTAGCACAAGAGACCCAGTACTTC	CSVAQETQYF
TRBV20-1	.	few	TRBJ2-1	TGCAGTTTAGACCTCAGTGACAGCTCCTACAATGAGCAGTTCTTC	CSLDLSDSSYNEQFF